One and the same sample provided the 32 T cell receptor beta chains below, sequenced in a study of OX40 agonist ivuxolimab in advanced cancers. Some clones are missing from TCRdb's copy, which holds only in-frame ones; the method was immunoSEQ multiplex PCR. The sample has around 92,000 clones; more than 80% are singletons. The sample here was CD4+ or CD8+ T cells sorted from blood, taken in a trial of the OX40 agonist ivuxolimab. Receptors were obtained from an adult with an advanced solid tumor such as melanoma, head and neck, liver or kidney cancer.

J is TRBJ1-2 and V is TRBV18, with D uncertain. The CDR3 is 13 residues long. Trimming removed 3 bases from V and 7 bases from J, with 12 bases in between. CDR1 is KGHSH and CDR2 is LQKENI in the germline V gene. Here the CDR3 reads CASSPDLYPGYTF. The CDR3 DNA reads TGTGCCAGCTCACCGGACCTTTACCCTGGCTACACCTTC.

The gene calls are TRBV14 and TRBJ1-1; D not certain. The CDR3 consists of 12 residues. Looked up from germline, CDR1 is SGHDN and CDR2 is FVKESK. Trimming removed 0 bases at V and 10 bases at J, with 9 bases between. CDR3 protein: CASSQEELTAFF. CDR3 DNA: TGTGCCAGCAGCCAAGAGGAGTTAACAGCTTTCTTT.

The count of this clone is one. This rearrangement joins TRBV6-1 to TRBJ2-5; tentatively, D is TRBD1 or TRBD2 (6 bases each). This CDR3 contains 14 residues. Germline CDR1 MNHNS, CDR2 SASEGT. The germline V and J ends were trimmed by 8 bases and 2 bases, with 15 bases remaining between them. CDR3 DNA: TGTGCCAGCCTCCGGGGAGGACAGCAAGAGACCCAGTACTTC. Its translation: CASLRGGQQETQYF.

This clone was seen more than once but under ten times. The V call is TRBV18, the J call TRBJ1-2; 7 bases match TRBD1. Germline assignment: CDR1 KGHSH and CDR2 LQKENI. V was pared by 3 bases and J by 0 bases, with 4 bases of the junction left unmatched. This CDR3 spans 15 amino acids. The CDR3 coding sequence is TGTGCCAGCTCACCGTCCACAGGGGCTAACTATGGCTACACCTTC. Translated: CASSPSTGANYGYTF.

The rearrangement uses TRBV4-3 and TRBJ2-2; 9 nucleotides align to TRBD1. The V and J ends lost 1 base and 6 bases, in that order; junction bases with no gene match: 6. Germline CDR1 is LGHNA and CDR2 is YSLEER. CDR3 length: 16 residues. The CDR3 is CASSQAGTGNAGELFF. Written as DNA, the CDR3 is TGCGCCAGCAGCCAAGCCGGGACAGGGAATGCCGGGGAGCTGTTTTTT.

The chain uses TRBV19 and TRBJ2-6, with D perhaps matching TRBD2 (5 bases). The CDR3 runs 16 residues. With 3 bases removed from V and 0 bases from J, the gap between germline ends came to 9 bases. Germline assignment: CDR1 LNHDA and CDR2 SQIVND (reference sequence). The CDR3 DNA reads as TGTGCCAGTAGTATCTTCGGGAACTCTGGGGCCAACGTCCTGACTTTC. Protein: CASSIFGNSGANVLTF.

The chain has TRBV2 and TRBJ2-2; D may be TRBD1 (6 bases). V gave up 4 bases and J gave up 4 bases, with 13 bases separating them. Germline V CDR1 and CDR2: SNHLY, FYNNEI. This CDR3 spans 15 amino acids. For the CDR3, the DNA is TGTGCCAGCAGTGTACAACAGGGTGGCACCGGGGAGCTGTTTTTT. Its protein product is CASSVQQGGTGELFF.

The V gene is TRBV7-9, the J gene TRBJ1-1; 9 nucleotides match TRBD1. CDR1 is SEHNR, CDR2 FQNEAQ, per germline (reference sequence). V lost 4 bases to trimming and J lost 4 bases; unmatched junction nucleotides: 10. The CDR3 sequence is 16 residues long. The DNA of the CDR3 is TGTGCCAGCAGCTCCCGACAGGGGGGTACGGGCACTGAAGCTTTCTTT. This sequence encodes CASSSRQGGTGTEAFF.

The chain links TRBV4-2 to TRBJ1-6; 9 bases align to TRBD1. Trimming took 5 bases from V and 10 from J; bases not matched to a gene: 9. Germline lookup yields CDR1 LGHNA and CDR2 YNFKEQ. CDR3 length: 15 residues. CDR3 in amino acids: CASSFGDRVISPLHF. The CDR3 nucleotides are TGTGCCAGCAGCTTCGGGGACAGGGTGATCTCACCCCTCCACTTT.

The chain couples TRBV6-6 to TRBJ2-3; 7 bases agree with TRBD1. The V segment lost 4 bases and the J segment 2 bases; nucleotides outside the gene matches: 3. The CDR3 is made up of 14 amino acids. The germline CDR1 and CDR2 sequences are MNHNY and SVGAGI (reference sequence). CDR3 in amino acids: CASSWGTATDTQYF. CDR3 DNA: TGTGCCAGCAGTTGGGGGACAGCCACAGATACGCAGTATTTT.

The chain uses TRBV19 and TRBJ1-3; no firm D call. Germline-derived CDR1 and CDR2 are LNHDA and SQIVND (reference sequence). This CDR3 region has 13 residues. The V end was cut by 5 bases, the J end by 4 bases, with 9 bases between. CDR3 DNA: TGTGCCAGTAGTCCCCGCGGAGGAAACACCATATATTTT. Protein product: CASSPRGGNTIYF.

The rearrangement joins TRBV10-3 to TRBJ1-1; 9 bases match TRBD1. The J segment lost 0 bases and the V segment lost 9 bases, leaving 5 bases of the junction unmatched. This CDR3 is built from 14 residues. Germline loops: CDR1 ENHRY, CDR2 SYGVKD. CDR3 sequence reads: CAIKQGAVNTEAFF. CDR3 DNA sequence: TGTGCCATAAAACAGGGGGCGGTGAACACTGAAGCTTTCTTT.

There are a few counts of this clone. This rearrangement joins TRBV7-2 to TRBJ1-4, with D perhaps TRBD1 (5 bases). Trimming cost V 0 bases and J 7 bases, with 6 bases left between them. Germline-derived CDR1 and CDR2 are SGHTA and FQGNSA. The CDR3 covers 13 residues. The CDR3 here is CASSLAGGEKLFF. CDR3 in DNA: TGTGCCAGCAGCTTAGCGGGGGGTGAAAAACTGTTTTTT. The full variable domain, with the rest looked up from reference TRBV7-2 and TRBJ1-4, is GAGVSQSPSNKVTEKGKDVELRCDPISGHTALYWYRQSLGQGLEFLIYFQGNSAPDKSGLPSDRFSAERTGGSVSTLTIQRTQQEDSAVYLCASSLAGGEKLFFGSGTQLSVL.

The chain recombines TRBV28 with TRBJ2-3; D is unresolved. Germline CDR1 reads MDHEN; CDR2 reads SYDVKM. The CDR3 totals 16 residues. Trimming took 6 bases from V and 0 from J, leaving 16 bases between them. The CDR3 bases are TGTGCCAGCAGCACGCGCGCGATTCCTAGCACAGATACGCAGTATTTT. It translates to CASSTRAIPSTDTQYF.

This chain links TRBV6-5 with TRBJ2-7; D gene unclear. Looked up from germline, CDR1 is MNHEY and CDR2 is SVGAGI. The ends were cut back, 2 bases at V and 5 bases at J, with 10 bases in the middle. This CDR3 spans 13 amino acids. The CDR3 bases are TGTGCCAGCAGTTACGTAGGGTCCCACGAGCAGTACTTC. Its protein is CASSYVGSHEQYF.

The chain couples TRBV5-1 to TRBJ1-6; D call uncertain. V was cut by 0 bases and J by 4 bases, with 11 bases left in between. The V gene's germline CDR1 is SGHRS and CDR2 YFSETQ. The CDR3 is 16 amino acids. CDR3 sequence: CASSLAKSAYNSPLHF. The DNA for the CDR3 is TGCGCCAGCAGCTTGGCCAAGTCTGCTTATAATTCACCCCTCCACTTT.

The rearrangement uses TRBV6-5 and TRBJ1-3, with D unresolved. V lost 5 bases and J lost 0, with 11 bases in between. CDR1 and CDR2 from the germline V gene are MNHEY and SVGAGI. The CDR3 totals 15 residues. For the CDR3, the DNA is TGTGCCAGCAGTCGAAAAATAAGCTCTGGAAACACCATATATTTT. Its translation: CASSRKISSGNTIYF.

The CDR3 protein is CASSPTQGVYYEQYF. Written as DNA, the CDR3 is TGTGCCAGCTCACCAACGCAGGGGGTTTACTACGAGCAGTACTTC. The chain couples TRBV18 to TRBJ2-7, with TRBD1 identical over 7 bases. Germline V gene data show CDR1 as KGHSH and CDR2 as LQKENI. The V segment lost 2 bases and the J segment 3 bases; nucleotides outside the gene matches: 7. The CDR3 loop spans 15 amino acids.

The chain links TRBV7-2 to TRBJ2-1; the D gene is possibly TRBD2 (5 bases). This CDR3 region has 13 residues. Germline CDR1 is SGHTA and CDR2 is FQGNSA. V dropped 5 bases and J dropped 4 bases, with 9 bases sitting between them. CDR3 DNA sequence: TGTGCCAGCAGCCCAGACTATTACAATGAGCAGTTCTTC. This sequence encodes CASSPDYYNEQFF.

V usage is TRBV7-2 and J usage is TRBJ1-2, with D perhaps TRBD1 (5 bases). V was cut by 8 bases and J by 4 bases, with 23 bases left in between. The CDR3 extends over 16 amino acids. CDR1 is SGHTA, CDR2 FQGNSA, per germline. The CDR3 here is CASDGGPHQGGYGYTF. Written as DNA, the CDR3 is TGTGCCAGCGATGGAGGGCCCCACCAGGGAGGCTATGGCTACACCTTC. Based on the CDR3 plus reference TRBV7-2 and TRBJ1-2, the full variable domain is GAGVSQSPSNKVTEKGKDVELRCDPISGHTALYWYRQSLGQGLEFLIYFQGNSAPDKSGLPSDRFSAERTGGSVSTLTIQRTQQEDSAVYLCASDGGPHQGGYGYTFGSGTRLTVV.

The chain uses TRBV6-5 and TRBJ1-6; D not certain. Trimming cost V 6 bases and J 2 bases, with 11 bases left between them. The CDR3 runs to 15 residues. Germline-derived CDR1 and CDR2 are MNHEY and SVGAGI. CDR3 residues: CASSRGRAYNSPLHF. CDR3 nucleotide sequence: TGTGCCAGCAGCCGAGGTAGGGCCTATAATTCACCCCTCCACTTT.

This sequence joins TRBV28 and TRBJ1-1; possible D gene TRBD1, 6 bases. Germline lookup yields CDR1 MDHEN and CDR2 SYDVKM. CDR3 length equals 13 residues. This CDR3 reads CVLGGKRGAEAFF. The DNA for the CDR3 is TGTGTCCTCGGGGGGAAGAGGGGGGCTGAAGCTTTCTTT.

The gene calls are TRBV7-7 and TRBJ2-3; no clear D gene. Trimming stripped 2 bases from V and 2 bases from J, with 8 bases between. Germline loops: CDR1 SSHAT, CDR2 FNYEAQ (reference sequence). The CDR3 sequence is 14 residues long. CDR3 DNA sequence: TGTGCCAGCAGCTTAAACGGCAACACAGATACGCAGTATTTT. The encoded protein is CASSLNGNTDTQYF. The full variable domain, with the rest looked up from reference TRBV7-7 and TRBJ2-3, is GAGVSQSPRYKVTKRGQDVTLRCDPISSHATLYWYQQALGQGPEFLTYFNYEAQPDKSGLPSDRFSAERPEGSISTLTIQRTEQRDSAMYRCASSLNGNTDTQYFGPGTRLTVL.

J is TRBJ2-5 and V is TRBV2; D is uncertain. CDR3 length equals 15 residues. Germline loops: CDR1 SNHLY, CDR2 FYNNEI. Trimming took off 0 bases at V and 5 bases at J, with 13 bases between the two ends. The CDR3 DNA reads TGTGCCAGCAGTGAAGCTGCTAATGAGTGGGAGACCCAGTACTTC. It specifies CASSEAANEWETQYF.

This clone was seen a handful of times. This rearrangement joins TRBV5-1 to TRBJ1-1; weak D call: TRBD1 (6 bases). Germline CDR1 SGHRS, CDR2 YFSETQ. The CDR3 extends over 13 amino acids. V gave up 4 bases and J gave up 1 base, with 8 bases separating them. CDR3 DNA sequence: TGCGCCAGCAGCCAGGACAGGAACACTGAAGCTTTCTTT. Translating it yields CASSQDRNTEAFF.

This chain joins TRBV15 and TRBJ1-3; D gene ambiguous. Germline V gene data show CDR1 as LNHNV and CDR2 as YYDKDF (reference sequence). V lost 5 bases and J 8 bases, leaving 10 bases between the germline ends. The CDR3 runs to 12 residues. This CDR3 is CATSPAGYTIYF. CDR3 in DNA: TGTGCCACCAGCCCTGCCGGGTACACCATATATTTT.

The chain recombines TRBV5-4 with TRBJ1-5; D gene unclear. V lost 0 bases and J 5 bases, leaving 9 bases between the germline ends. The CDR3 is made up of 14 amino acids. Germline V gene sequence: CDR1 SGHNT, CDR2 YYREEE (reference sequence). The CDR3 reads CASSLEGGDQPQHF. CDR3 nucleotides: TGTGCCAGCAGCTTGGAGGGCGGCGATCAGCCCCAGCATTTT.

The chain carries TRBV30 and TRBJ1-2; D unclear. In germline, CDR1 is GTSNPN, CDR2 SVGIG (reference sequence). V was cut by 2 bases and J by 7 bases, with 8 bases left in between. The CDR3 has 11 residues. This CDR3 is CAWSYLGGYTF. Written as DNA, the CDR3 is TGTGCCTGGAGTTATCTGGGTGGCTACACCTTC.

The chain is built from TRBV18 and TRBJ2-6; 8 positions match TRBD1. This CDR3 has 19 amino acids. Per the germline V gene, CDR1 is KGHSH and CDR2 is LQKENI. J lost 2 bases, V lost 4 bases, and 13 bases had no gene match. As DNA, the CDR3 is TGTGCCAGCTCACTGTCTTCCGGGACAGGCGTCGCTGGGGCCAACGTCCTGACTTTC. Residues: CASSLSSGTGVAGANVLTF.

The V and J genes are TRBV28 and TRBJ1-1; 12 bases are a match to TRBD1. The CDR3 runs to 15 residues. Germline CDR1 reads MDHEN; CDR2 reads SYDVKM. Trimming at V came to 6 bases and at J to 5 bases, leaving 7 bases not matched to a gene. CDR3 sequence (DNA): TGTGCCAGCAGGGACGGGACAGGGGGCTTGACTGAAGCTTTCTTT. Translation: CASRDGTGGLTEAFF.

This clone has just a few counts. Compared with germline, one end of the junction differs, possibly owing to a read error. The genes are TRBV29-1 and TRBJ1-1; D is possibly TRBD1 (5 bases). The CDR3 sequence is 13 residues long. Germline CDR1 is SQVTM and CDR2 is ANQGSEA. CDR3 protein: CSAERQTHTEAFF. For the CDR3, the DNA is TGCAGCGCTGAACGACAGACTCACACTGAAGCTTTCTTT.

The V gene is TRBV5-1, the J gene TRBJ2-1, with 7 nucleotides matching TRBD2. The V segment lost 1 base and the J segment 5 bases; nucleotides outside the gene matches: 3. The CDR3 loop spans 14 amino acids. Per the germline V gene, CDR1 is SGHRS and CDR2 is YFSETQ. The CDR3 DNA follows: TGCGCCAGCAGCTTGCAGGGAGGGGACAATGAGCAGTTCTTC. Protein product: CASSLQGGDNEQFF.